This T cell receptor (beta chain) was retrieved from a study of blood T cell repertoires in COVID-19. Some clones are missing from TCRdb's copy, which holds only in-frame ones; the method was immunoSEQ multiplex PCR. The sample includes 360,000 or so clones, roughly 91% of them seen just once. The clonotype originates from a young woman who had recovered from COVID-19. Sequences were obtained from PBMCs or T cells enriched from blood (not recorded which).

The CDR3 DNA reads as TGTGCCAGCAGCCTCCTCCTCAGTAACTCTGGAAACACCATATATTTT. Translated, it gives CASSLLLSNSGNTIYF. This chain uses TRBV3-1 (or the pseudogene TRBV3-2) with TRBJ1-3; D is unresolved. The length of the CDR3 is 16 residues. V shed 4 bases and J shed 0 bases, with 13 bases lying between them. Germline lookup yields CDR1 LGHDT and CDR2 YNNKEL (reference sequence).